Below are 5 T cell receptor beta chains sequenced from a single sample in a study of T cells after yellow fever vaccination. MiXCR was run by TCRdb on the 5' RACE reads, yielding one entry per CDR3 protein. The sample carries hundreds of thousands of distinct CDR3 sequences, roughly an eighth recorded once. The sequenced sample was PBMCs, obtained on the day of the yellow fever booster vaccination. These receptors all come from a man aged 25-40 years who received the YFV17D yellow fever vaccine.

The gene calls are TRBV30 and TRBJ2-1; D is unclear. Germline V gene lookup returns CDR1 GTSNPN and CDR2 SVGIG (reference sequence). Trimming took 3 bases from V and 0 from J, leaving 9 bases between them. This CDR3 region has 14 residues. CDR3 sequence reads: CAWSPLVSYNEQFF. The CDR3 DNA is TGTGCCTGGAGCCCCCTAGTCTCCTACAATGAGCAGTTCTTC. The whole variable domain, filled in from reference TRBV30 and TRBJ2-1, reads SQTIHQWPATLVQPVGSPLSLECTVEGTSNPNLYWYRQAAGRGLQLLFYSVGIGQISSEVPQNLSASRPQDRQFILSSKKLLLSDSGFYLCAWSPLVSYNEQFFGPGTRLTVL.

CDR3 region: CASSQGMGVDTQYF. The DNA of the CDR3 is TGTGCCAGCAGCCAAGGAATGGGAGTGGATACGCAGTATTTT. The V and J genes are TRBV3-1 and TRBJ2-3, with D tentatively TRBD2 (5 bases). Between the trimmed V and J ends, which lost 1 base and 6 bases, there was a span of 11 bases. This CDR3 contains 14 residues. Germline V lookup: CDR1 LGHDT, CDR2 YNNKEL (reference sequence).

This clonotype was seen more than once but under ten times. The V gene is TRBV28, the J gene TRBJ2-7; D is possibly TRBD1 (5 bases). Germline V gene sequence: CDR1 MDHEN, CDR2 SYDVKM. Trimming left V 6 bases short and J 1 base short, with 16 bases between. The CDR3 has 15 residues. In nucleotides, the CDR3 is TGTGCCAGCAGCCTAGTGTGGGCAGGGTCCTACGAGCAGTACTTC. Translation: CASSLVWAGSYEQYF.

The chain is built from TRBV4-3 and TRBJ2-1; D is perhaps TRBD1 or TRBD2 (6 bases each). Deletions cut 1 base from V and 9 bases from J, with 10 bases between. CDR3 length: 13 residues. The germline V gene has CDR1 LGHNA and CDR2 YSLEER. This chain's CDR3 is CASSQGEGGEQFF. Written as DNA, the CDR3 is TGCGCCAGCAGCCAAGGCGAGGGGGGTGAGCAGTTCTTC.

The chain joins TRBV27 to TRBJ2-1, with 7 bases identical to TRBD2. The length of the CDR3 is 16 residues. The junction had 13 bases not matched to a gene; V was cut back by 5 bases and J by 6 bases. Germline values: CDR1 MNHEY, CDR2 SMNVEV (reference sequence). The chain's CDR3 is CASSPPRLAVGNEQFF. As DNA, the CDR3 is TGTGCCAGCAGTCCCCCCAGACTAGCAGTCGGCAATGAGCAGTTCTTC.